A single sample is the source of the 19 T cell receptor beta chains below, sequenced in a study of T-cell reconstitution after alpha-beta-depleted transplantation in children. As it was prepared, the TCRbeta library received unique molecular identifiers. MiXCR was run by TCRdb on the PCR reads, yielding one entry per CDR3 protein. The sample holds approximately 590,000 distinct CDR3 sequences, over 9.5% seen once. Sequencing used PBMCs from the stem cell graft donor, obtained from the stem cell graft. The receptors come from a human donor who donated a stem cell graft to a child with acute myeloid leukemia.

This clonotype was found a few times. The DNA of the CDR3 is TGTGCCAGCAGCGTAGGGGACCGGTTGAATGCAGAGACCCAGTACTTC. It translates to CASSVGDRLNAETQYF. This chain joins TRBV9 and TRBJ2-5; possibly TRBD1 or TRBD2 for D (5 bases each). The CDR3 sequence is 16 residues long. The germline V gene has CDR1 SGDLS and CDR2 YYNGEE. Trimming removed 0 bases from V and 4 bases from J, with 16 bases in between.

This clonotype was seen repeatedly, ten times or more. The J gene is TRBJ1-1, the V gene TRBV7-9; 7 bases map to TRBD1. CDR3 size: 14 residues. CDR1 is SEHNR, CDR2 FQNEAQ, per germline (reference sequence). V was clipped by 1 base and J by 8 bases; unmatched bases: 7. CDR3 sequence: CASSLVTTGKEAFF. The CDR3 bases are TGTGCCAGCAGCTTAGTGACGACAGGGAAAGAAGCTTTCTTT.

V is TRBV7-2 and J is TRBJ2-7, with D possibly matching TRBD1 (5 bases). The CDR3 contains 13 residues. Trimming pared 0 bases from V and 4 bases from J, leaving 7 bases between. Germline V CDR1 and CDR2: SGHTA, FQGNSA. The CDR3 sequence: CASSLATEYEQYF. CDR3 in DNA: TGTGCCAGCAGCTTAGCGACAGAGTACGAGCAGTACTTC.

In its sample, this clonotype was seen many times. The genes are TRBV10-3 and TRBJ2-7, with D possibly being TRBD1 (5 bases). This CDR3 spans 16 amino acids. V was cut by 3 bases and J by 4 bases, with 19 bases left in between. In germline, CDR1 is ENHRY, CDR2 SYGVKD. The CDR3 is CAISDPGQGSPYEQYF. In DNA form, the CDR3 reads TGTGCCATCAGTGACCCCGGGCAGGGATCCCCGTACGAGCAGTACTTC.

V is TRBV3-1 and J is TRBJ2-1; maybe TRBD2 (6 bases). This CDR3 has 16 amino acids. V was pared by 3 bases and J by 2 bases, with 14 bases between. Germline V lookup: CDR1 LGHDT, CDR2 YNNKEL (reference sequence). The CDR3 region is CASSHYGTGTYNEQFF. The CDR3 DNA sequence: TGTGCCAGCAGCCATTACGGGACTGGAACCTACAATGAGCAGTTCTTC.

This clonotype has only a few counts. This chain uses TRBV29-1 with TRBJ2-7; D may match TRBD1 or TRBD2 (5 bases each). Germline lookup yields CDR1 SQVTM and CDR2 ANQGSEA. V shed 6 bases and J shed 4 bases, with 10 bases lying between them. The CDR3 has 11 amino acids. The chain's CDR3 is CSVWGGYEQYF. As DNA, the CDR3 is TGCAGCGTCTGGGGCGGGTACGAGCAGTACTTC.

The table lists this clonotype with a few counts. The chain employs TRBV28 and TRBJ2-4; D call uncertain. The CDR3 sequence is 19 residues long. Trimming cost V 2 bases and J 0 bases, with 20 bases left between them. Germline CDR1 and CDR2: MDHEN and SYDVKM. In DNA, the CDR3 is TGTGCCAGCAGTTTAGTTCTCAGAGACCCGAAGTTAGCCAAAAACATTCAGTACTTC. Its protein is CASSLVLRDPKLAKNIQYF.

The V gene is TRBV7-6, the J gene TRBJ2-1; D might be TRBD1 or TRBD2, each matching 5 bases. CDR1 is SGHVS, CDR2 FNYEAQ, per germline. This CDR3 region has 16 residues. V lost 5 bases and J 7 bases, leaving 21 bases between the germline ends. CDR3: CASSPWSGMGQNEQFF. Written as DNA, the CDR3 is TGTGCCAGCAGCCCGTGGTCGGGGATGGGGCAAAATGAGCAGTTCTTC.

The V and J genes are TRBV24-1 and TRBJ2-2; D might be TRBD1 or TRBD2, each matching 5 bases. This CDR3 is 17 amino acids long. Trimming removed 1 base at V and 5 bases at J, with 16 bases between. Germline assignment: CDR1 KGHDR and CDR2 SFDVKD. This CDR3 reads CATSDFRGDIRTGELFF. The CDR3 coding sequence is TGTGCCACCAGTGATTTTAGGGGAGACATACGAACCGGGGAGCTGTTTTTT.

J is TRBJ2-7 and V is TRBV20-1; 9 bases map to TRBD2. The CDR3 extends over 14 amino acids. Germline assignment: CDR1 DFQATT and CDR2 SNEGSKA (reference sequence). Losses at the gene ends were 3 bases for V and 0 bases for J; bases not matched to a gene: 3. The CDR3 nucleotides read TGCAGTGCTAGGTTTAGCGGGAGCTCCTACGAGCAGTACTTC. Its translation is CSARFSGSSYEQYF.

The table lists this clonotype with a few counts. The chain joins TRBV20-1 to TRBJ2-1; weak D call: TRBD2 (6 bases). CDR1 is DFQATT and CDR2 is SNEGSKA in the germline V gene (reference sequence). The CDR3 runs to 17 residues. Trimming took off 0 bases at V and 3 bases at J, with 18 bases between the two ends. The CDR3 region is CSARDLLRRGGYNEQFF. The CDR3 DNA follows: TGCAGTGCTAGAGATCTATTAAGGCGGGGTGGCTACAATGAGCAGTTCTTC.

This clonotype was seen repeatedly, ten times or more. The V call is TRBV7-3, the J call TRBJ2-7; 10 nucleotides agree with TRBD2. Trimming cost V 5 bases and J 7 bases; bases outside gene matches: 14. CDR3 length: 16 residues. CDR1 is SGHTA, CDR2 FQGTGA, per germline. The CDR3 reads CASSPKWASGSREQYF. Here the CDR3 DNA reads TGTGCCAGCAGCCCGAAATGGGCTAGCGGGAGCCGGGAGCAGTACTTC.

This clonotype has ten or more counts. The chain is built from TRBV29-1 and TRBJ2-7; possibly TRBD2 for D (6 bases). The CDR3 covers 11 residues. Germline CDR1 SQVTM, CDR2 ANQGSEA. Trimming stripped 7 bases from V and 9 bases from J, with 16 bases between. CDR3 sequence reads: CSGRGMFGQYF. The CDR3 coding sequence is TGCAGCGGGAGGGGAATGTTCGGGCAGTACTTC.

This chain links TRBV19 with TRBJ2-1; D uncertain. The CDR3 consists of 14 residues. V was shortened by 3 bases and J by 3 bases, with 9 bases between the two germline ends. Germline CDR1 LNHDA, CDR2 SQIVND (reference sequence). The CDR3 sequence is CASSMAAFYNEQFF. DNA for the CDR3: TGTGCCAGTAGTATGGCCGCTTTCTACAATGAGCAGTTCTTC.

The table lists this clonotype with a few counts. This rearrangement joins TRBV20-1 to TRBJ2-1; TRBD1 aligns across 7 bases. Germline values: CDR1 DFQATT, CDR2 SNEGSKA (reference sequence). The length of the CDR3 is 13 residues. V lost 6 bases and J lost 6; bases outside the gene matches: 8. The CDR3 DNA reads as TGCAGTGCAAATTCGGGGACAGCCAATGAGCAGTTCTTC. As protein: CSANSGTANEQFF.

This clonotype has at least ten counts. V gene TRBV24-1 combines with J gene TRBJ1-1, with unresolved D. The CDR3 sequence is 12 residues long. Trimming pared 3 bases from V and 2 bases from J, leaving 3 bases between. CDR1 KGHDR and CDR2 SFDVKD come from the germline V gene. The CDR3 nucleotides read TGTGCCACCAGTGATGGTAACACTGAAGCTTTCTTT. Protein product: CATSDGNTEAFF.

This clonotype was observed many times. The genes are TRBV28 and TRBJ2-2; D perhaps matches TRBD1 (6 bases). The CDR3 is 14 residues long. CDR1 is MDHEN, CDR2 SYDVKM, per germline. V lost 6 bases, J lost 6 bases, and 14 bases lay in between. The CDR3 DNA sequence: TGTGCCAGCAGGCCTGGACAGTCGTCCGGGGAGCTGTTTTTT. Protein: CASRPGQSSGELFF.

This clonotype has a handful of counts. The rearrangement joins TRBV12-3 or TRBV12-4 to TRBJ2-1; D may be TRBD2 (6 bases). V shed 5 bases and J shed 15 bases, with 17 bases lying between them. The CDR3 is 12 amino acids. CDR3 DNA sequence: TGTGCCAGCAGTATGACTAGTATGAAGCGGTTCTTC. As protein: CASSMTSMKRFF.

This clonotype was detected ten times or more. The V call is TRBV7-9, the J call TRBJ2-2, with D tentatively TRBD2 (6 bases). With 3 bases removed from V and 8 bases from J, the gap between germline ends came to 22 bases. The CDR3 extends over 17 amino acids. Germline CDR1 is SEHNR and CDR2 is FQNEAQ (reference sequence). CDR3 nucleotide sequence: TGTGCCAGCAGCTTCATCGGAGGGGCGGACATCAAAGGGGAGCTGTTTTTT. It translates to CASSFIGGADIKGELFF.